The 10 T cell receptor beta chains in this list originate from one sample, sequenced in a study of T cell responses to AZD1222 COVID-19 vaccine. This table comes from immunoSEQ multiplex PCR, and its TCRdb copy is limited to in-frame clones, with some not included. The sample carries about 150,000 clones, roughly 88% recorded once. Source: peripheral blood, taken on day 0 of AZD1222 vaccination. The receptors here all came from an adult in good health.

In its sample, this clone was seen once. The gene calls are TRBV12-3 or TRBV12-4 and TRBJ1-5, with D uncertain. The CDR3 is made up of 12 amino acids. V gave up 7 bases and J gave up 4 bases, with 8 bases separating them. Here the CDR3 reads CASKTGNQPQHF. The DNA of the CDR3 is TGTGCCAGCAAAACCGGGAATCAGCCCCAGCATTTT.

V gene TRBV6-5 combines with J gene TRBJ1-2; D is unclear. Trimming left V 7 bases short and J 2 bases short, with 11 bases between. The CDR3 loop spans 13 amino acids. From germline, CDR1 is MNHEY and CDR2 SVGAGI. The CDR3 spells CASKGGLNYGYTF. CDR3 DNA: TGTGCCAGCAAAGGCGGCCTAAACTATGGCTACACCTTC.

The chain couples TRBV30 to TRBJ2-7; 9 nucleotides match TRBD1. The V gene end was trimmed by 4 bases and the J gene end by 2 bases; junction bases not matched to a gene: 6. Germline CDR1 reads GTSNPN; CDR2 reads SVGIG (reference sequence). CDR3 length: 14 residues. The CDR3 spells CAWTRRDRAYEQYF. Written as DNA, the CDR3 is TGTGCCTGGACTAGGCGGGACAGGGCCTACGAGCAGTACTTC.

The J gene is TRBJ1-6, the V gene TRBV18, with 9 bases identical to TRBD1. J lost 9 bases, V lost 4 bases, and 10 bases had no gene match. The CDR3 is made up of 16 amino acids. Germline V gene data show CDR1 as KGHSH and CDR2 as LQKENI. CDR3 residues: CASSRQDRGSSSPLHF. For the CDR3, the DNA is TGTGCCAGCTCACGACAGGACAGGGGATCGAGTTCACCCCTCCACTTT. The full variable domain, completed using reference TRBV18 and TRBJ1-6, is NAGVMQNPRHLVRRRGQEARLRCSPMKGHSHVYWYRQLPEEGLKFMVYLQKENIIDESGMPKERFSAEFPKEGPSILRIQQVVRGDSAAYFCASSRQDRGSSSPLHFGNGTRLTVT.

The DNA of the CDR3 is TGTGCCAGCAGCTTAGGGGCAGAGACCCAGTACTTC. This gives the protein CASSLGAETQYF. The chain uses TRBV11-2 and TRBJ2-5; D not certain. Between the trimmed V and J ends, which lost 1 base and 4 bases, there was a span of 4 bases. CDR3 size: 12 residues. Germline CDR1 SGHAT, CDR2 FQNNGV.

In this sample, this clone turned up once. The rearrangement joins TRBV6-5 to TRBJ1-2; D ambiguous. CDR1 is MNHEY and CDR2 is SVGAGI in the germline V gene. The CDR3 is 13 residues long. Trimming removed 2 bases from V and 2 bases from J, with 6 bases in between. Here the CDR3 DNA reads TGTGCCAGCAGTTACGGTTTCAACTATGGCTACACCTTC. It encodes CASSYGFNYGYTF.

This rearrangement joins TRBV13 to TRBJ2-1; TRBD2 matches at 7 bases. The CDR3 is made up of 16 amino acids. From germline, CDR1 is PRHDT and CDR2 FYEKMQ (reference sequence). The junction had 13 bases not matched to a gene; V was cut back by 6 bases and J by 5 bases. CDR3 sequence reads: CASSPVGGRADNEQFF. Written as DNA, the CDR3 is TGTGCCAGCAGTCCGGTCGGTGGGAGGGCGGACAATGAGCAGTTCTTC.

The gene calls are TRBV6-5 and TRBJ2-1, with D possibly matching TRBD1 (6 bases). This CDR3 region has 15 residues. V lost 7 bases to trimming and J lost 3 bases, with 16 bases between them. The V gene's germline CDR1 is MNHEY and CDR2 SVGAGI. The CDR3 protein is CASNNRATSYNEQFF. CDR3 coding DNA: TGTGCCAGCAACAACAGGGCAACTAGCTACAATGAGCAGTTCTTC.

This clone was recorded once. The V call is TRBV19, the J call TRBJ2-3; a possible D gene is TRBD2 (6 bases). The CDR3 is made up of 13 amino acids. V was trimmed by 7 bases and J by 2 bases, leaving 10 bases between them. CDR1 and CDR2 from the germline V gene are LNHDA and SQIVND (reference sequence). The CDR3 nucleotides are TGTGCCAGTACCGCGGGGTACACAGATACGCAGTATTTT. The encoded protein is CASTAGYTDTQYF.

The chain employs TRBV10-3 and TRBJ2-1; 9 nucleotides match TRBD2. There are 14 residues in the CDR3. Losses at the gene ends were 4 bases for V and 4 bases for J; bases not matched to a gene: 2. Germline CDR1 and CDR2: ENHRY and SYGVKD. This CDR3 reads CAISGAGGYNEQFF. CDR3 in DNA: TGTGCCATCAGTGGGGCGGGAGGGTACAATGAGCAGTTCTTC.